This T cell receptor beta chain was captured in a study of early T cells in non-severe SARS-CoV-2 infection. With 0 bases removed from V and 0 bases from J, the gap between germline ends came to 15 bases. This CDR3 has 16 residues. CDR1 and CDR2 from the germline V gene are GTSNPN and SVGIG (reference sequence). This clonotype was found many times. Individual cDNA molecules received unique molecular identifiers. TCRdb independently ran MiXCR on the 5' RACE reads; one entry per CDR3 protein. The sample includes some 66,000 distinct CDR3 sequences, roughly 9.1% of them seen just once. Sequenced material: whole blood. The receptor was derived from an adult who was a healthcare worker with PCR-confirmed SARS-CoV-2 infection or an uninfected control (not recorded which). The V call is TRBV30, the J call TRBJ2-7; a possible D gene is TRBD2 (5 bases). DNA of the CDR3: TGTGCCTGGAGTGTACTTTCCGGGATAATCTCCTACGAGCAGTACTTC. Protein: CAWSVLSGIISYEQYF.